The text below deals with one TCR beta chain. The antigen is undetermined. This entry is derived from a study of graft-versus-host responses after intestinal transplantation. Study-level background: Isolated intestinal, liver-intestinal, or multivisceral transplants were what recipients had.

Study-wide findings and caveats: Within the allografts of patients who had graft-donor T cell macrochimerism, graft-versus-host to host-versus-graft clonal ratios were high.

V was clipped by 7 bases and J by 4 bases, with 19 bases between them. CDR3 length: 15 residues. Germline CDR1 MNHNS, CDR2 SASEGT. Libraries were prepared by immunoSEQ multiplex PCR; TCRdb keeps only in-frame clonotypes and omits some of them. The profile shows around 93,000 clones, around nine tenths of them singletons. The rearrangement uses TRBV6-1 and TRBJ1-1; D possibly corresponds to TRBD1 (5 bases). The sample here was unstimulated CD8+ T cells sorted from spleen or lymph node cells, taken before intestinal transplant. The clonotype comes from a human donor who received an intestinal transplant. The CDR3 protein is CASTLDSSLATEAFF. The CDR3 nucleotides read TGTGCCAGCACCCTCGACAGCAGTCTCGCCACTGAAGCTTTCTTT.